A single sample gave rise to the 3 T cell receptor beta chains below, sequenced in a study of T-cell reconstitution after alpha-beta-depleted transplantation in children. Preparation of the TCRbeta library involved a method that used unique molecular identifiers. TCRdb re-called the PCR reads with MiXCR, one entry per CDR3 protein. The sample gives approximately 150,000 distinct CDR3 sequences, around 8.5% of which show up once; roughly 18% is in the top ten. The material was PBMCs, mostly from graft donor cells, obtained 180 days after TCRalphabeta/CD19-depleted stem cell transplant. The receptors stem from a female patient aged 2-9 years who had a stem cell transplant for congenital amegakaryocytic thrombocytopenia, so the T cells may come from the graft donor.

This clonotype has a count of ten or more. The chain recombines TRBV20-1 with TRBJ1-5; 7 bases match TRBD1. Germline CDR1 DFQATT, CDR2 SNEGSKA (reference sequence). This CDR3 contains 13 residues. V lost 4 bases, J lost 2 bases, and 2 bases stayed unmatched. The CDR3 protein is CSANGQGNQPQHF. The CDR3 bases are TGCAGTGCTAACGGACAGGGCAATCAGCCCCAGCATTTT.

This clonotype was picked up many times. The genes are TRBV30 and TRBJ1-1; D is unclear. The ends were cut back, 4 bases at V and 0 bases at J, with 15 bases in the middle. The CDR3 spans 15 residues. From germline, CDR1 is GTSNPN and CDR2 SVGIG (reference sequence). Written as DNA, the CDR3 is TGTGCCTGGAACCCAGGACGGCCGGTGAACACTGAAGCTTTCTTT. Translating gives CAWNPGRPVNTEAFF.

This clonotype appeared many times. The chain couples TRBV4-2 to TRBJ1-2; D is perhaps TRBD1 (6 bases). Trimming took 0 bases from V and 13 from J, leaving 15 bases between them. This CDR3 is 13 amino acids long. Germline assignment: CDR1 LGHNA and CDR2 YNFKEQ. The CDR3 sequence: CASSQEQGMVGTF. The CDR3 nucleotides read TGTGCCAGCAGCCAAGAACAGGGAATGGTCGGCACCTTC.